Below are 31 T cell receptor beta chains sequenced from a single sample in a study of Tregs in tolerant kidney transplant recipients. Sequencing was performed with immunoSEQ multiplex PCR; in TCRdb, only in-frame clones are kept and a portion is missing. Here the sample spans around 86,000 clones, roughly nine tenths being singletons. Recipients received nonmyeloablative bone marrow transplants from related graft donors, with transient mixed chimerism. Material: CD4+ T cells from blood (PBMCs), obtained 24 months after the transplant. These receptors originate from a human patient who received a combined kidney and bone marrow transplant. Some T cells may be the graft donor's.

The chain is built from TRBV10-3 and TRBJ2-5; D is perhaps TRBD2 (7 bases). The CDR3 covers 15 residues. Trimming cost V 2 bases and J 2 bases, with 12 bases left between them. Germline CDR1 ENHRY, CDR2 SYGVKD. CDR3 bases: TGTGCCATCAGTGAGCGGGGGGCGCAACAAGAGACCCAGTACTTC. This gives the protein CAISERGAQQETQYF.

The rearrangement links TRBV11-2 to TRBJ2-4; TRBD2 agrees at 7 bases. After removal of 3 bases from V and 1 base from J, the junction contained 0 bases not matched to a gene. CDR1 and CDR2 (germline): SGHAT, FQNNGV. The CDR3 runs 14 residues. The CDR3 sequence is CASSFGGAKNIQYF. For the CDR3, the DNA is TGTGCCAGCAGCTTCGGGGGGGCCAAAAACATTCAGTACTTC. The entire variable domain, with the rest obtained from reference TRBV11-2 and TRBJ2-4, is as follows: EAGVAQSPRYKIIEKRQSVAFWCNPISGHATLYWYQQILGQGPKLLIQFQNNGVVDDSQLPKDRFSAERLKGVDSTLKIQPAKLEDSAVYLCASSFGGAKNIQYFGAGTRLSVL.

The gene calls are TRBV30 and TRBJ1-1; a weak D match, TRBD1 (5 bases). The germline gives CDR1 GTSNPN, CDR2 SVGIG (reference sequence). This CDR3 comprises 11 residues. Between the trimmed V and J ends, which lost 1 base and 6 bases, there was a span of 6 bases. The CDR3: CAWSGQSEAFF. CDR3 coding DNA: TGTGCCTGGAGTGGACAGTCTGAAGCTTTCTTT.

As for this clone: A junction boundary mismatches the germline segment, possibly from a read error. Within the sample, other DNA sequences also encode this same CDR3. The chain employs TRBV30 and TRBJ1-6; 8 nucleotides align to TRBD1. Germline V lookup: CDR1 GTSNPN, CDR2 SVGIG (reference sequence). This CDR3 has 12 amino acids. In nucleotides, the CDR3 is TGTGCCTGGACAGGGGGCAATTCCCCCCTCCACTTT. Translating gives CAWTGGNSPLHF.

The gene calls are TRBV7-6 and TRBJ2-3; no clear D. The CDR3 has 12 residues. The ends were cut back, 2 bases at V and 6 bases at J, with 6 bases in the middle. From germline, CDR1 is SGHVS and CDR2 FNYEAQ. The DNA for the CDR3 is TGTGCCAGCAGCTTACCGTATGATACGCAGTATTTT. Translating gives CASSLPYDTQYF.

The chain is built from TRBV5-1 and TRBJ2-5, with 12 bases aligning to TRBD2. The J segment lost 1 base and the V segment lost 4 bases, leaving 8 bases of the junction unmatched. The CDR3 covers 17 residues. Germline CDR1 reads SGHRS; CDR2 reads YFSETQ. CDR3 loop: CASSTGLAGFVQETQYF. The CDR3 DNA is TGCGCCAGCAGCACCGGACTAGCGGGATTTGTCCAAGAGACCCAGTACTTC.

The chain is built from TRBV5-4 and TRBJ2-2, with D unresolved. CDR1 and CDR2 (germline): SGHNT, YYREEE (reference sequence). The CDR3 loop spans 15 amino acids. V lost 1 base to trimming and J lost 0 bases, with 7 bases between them. The CDR3 protein is CASSLTVPNTGELFF. CDR3 in DNA: TGTGCCAGCAGCTTGACGGTCCCGAACACCGGGGAGCTGTTTTTT.

The V gene is TRBV30, the J gene TRBJ2-7, with 10 bases identical to TRBD2. CDR1 GTSNPN and CDR2 SVGIG come from the germline V gene (reference sequence). The CDR3 runs to 14 residues. The V segment lost 3 bases and the J segment 2 bases; nucleotides outside the gene matches: 4. The CDR3 sequence: CAWRNSGRPYEQYF. Here the CDR3 DNA reads TGTGCCTGGAGAAATAGCGGGAGGCCCTACGAGCAGTACTTC.

The gene calls are TRBV6-1 and TRBJ1-5; D is perhaps TRBD1 (6 bases). Trimming cost V 8 bases and J 7 bases, with 18 bases left between them. The V gene's germline CDR1 is MNHNS and CDR2 SASEGT. This CDR3 spans 14 amino acids. CDR3 DNA: TGTGCCAGCTCCACTACAGGGTGGGGGCAGCCCCAGCATTTT. Residues: CASSTTGWGQPQHF.

The chain couples TRBV6-5 to TRBJ2-2; perhaps TRBD1 as D (5 bases). Germline lookup yields CDR1 MNHEY and CDR2 SVGAGI. V shed 6 bases and J shed 7 bases, with 12 bases lying between them. There are 13 residues in the CDR3. In DNA, the CDR3 is TGTGCCAGCAGACTCAGGGCTGTCGGGGAGCTGTTTTTT. Translation gives CASRLRAVGELFF.

The rearrangement links TRBV19 to TRBJ1-4; 11 bases fit TRBD1. CDR3 length: 14 residues. CDR1 LNHDA and CDR2 SQIVND come from the germline V gene (reference sequence). Trimming at V came to 3 bases and at J to 8 bases, leaving 2 bases not matched to a gene. CDR3 nucleotide sequence: TGTGCCAGTAGTATGGGACAGGGGGGCGAAAAACTGTTTTTT. Translation gives CASSMGQGGEKLFF.

V usage is TRBV25-1 and J usage is TRBJ2-7, with 10 positions matching TRBD2. This CDR3 comprises 16 residues. V shed 8 bases and J 6 bases; nucleotides not matched to a gene: 16. The germline gives CDR1 MGHDK, CDR2 SYGVNS. CDR3 in amino acids: CASGNFEREGSSEQYF. CDR3 DNA sequence: TGTGCCAGCGGCAACTTCGAGCGGGAGGGCTCGAGCGAGCAGTACTTC.

The chain joins TRBV27 to TRBJ2-5, with 16 bases that match TRBD2. The CDR3 is 17 residues long. The germline gives CDR1 MNHEY, CDR2 SMNVEV (reference sequence). The J segment lost 5 bases and the V segment lost 2 bases, leaving 5 bases of the junction unmatched. The CDR3 sequence: CASSLGGLAGGHETQYF. The DNA of the CDR3 is TGTGCCAGCAGTTTAGGGGGACTAGCGGGGGGGCATGAGACCCAGTACTTC.

The sample holds one count of this clone. V gene TRBV10-3 combines with J gene TRBJ2-3; TRBD2 agrees at 13 bases. J was trimmed by 0 bases and V by 5 bases; bases with no gene match: 8. The CDR3 spans 18 residues. Germline CDR1 reads ENHRY; CDR2 reads SYGVKD. For the CDR3, the DNA is TGTGCCATCAGTCCGGGCGCGGGACTAGCGGGAAGCACAGATACGCAGTATTTT. Protein product: CAISPGAGLAGSTDTQYF.

The V call is TRBV10-3, the J call TRBJ2-7; D is uncertain. This CDR3 is 17 amino acids long. V lost 0 bases and J 0 bases, leaving 15 bases between the germline ends. Germline lookup yields CDR1 ENHRY and CDR2 SYGVKD. CDR3 loop: CAISESKVVLNSYEQYF. DNA of the CDR3: TGTGCCATCAGTGAGTCGAAAGTAGTATTGAACTCCTACGAGCAGTACTTC.

This chain uses TRBV4-2 with TRBJ2-1, with TRBD2 identical over 9 bases. The trim removed 6 bases at V and 7 bases at J, leaving 7 bases unmatched. Germline V gene lookup returns CDR1 LGHNA and CDR2 YNFKEQ. This CDR3 has 14 amino acids. This CDR3 is CASREAGGYNEQFF. The CDR3 DNA reads TGTGCCAGCAGAGAAGCGGGGGGATATAATGAGCAGTTCTTC.

This chain connects TRBV6-5 to TRBJ1-3, with 7 bases identical to TRBD1. Germline V gene lookup returns CDR1 MNHEY and CDR2 SVGAGI. Trimming removed 6 bases from V and 0 bases from J; junction bases left unmatched: 5. The CDR3 covers 15 residues. In DNA form, the CDR3 reads TGTGCCAGCAGCCGACAGGGTTCCTCTGGAAACACCATATATTTT. Its protein product is CASSRQGSSGNTIYF.

The chain recombines TRBV5-1 with TRBJ2-7, with TRBD2 matching 10 bases. Germline assignment: CDR1 SGHRS and CDR2 YFSETQ. V was pared by 5 bases and J by 3 bases, with 8 bases of the junction left unmatched. This CDR3 spans 15 amino acids. The CDR3 DNA sequence: TGCGCCAGCAGTCTGGCGCCTAGCGGGAGCTACGAGCAGTACTTC. Its protein product is CASSLAPSGSYEQYF.

The gene calls are TRBV10-3 and TRBJ2-2; D perhaps matches TRBD2 (6 bases). V lost 5 bases, J lost 6 bases, and 7 bases lay in between. From germline, CDR1 is ENHRY and CDR2 SYGVKD. The CDR3 length is 12 residues. DNA of the CDR3: TGTGCCATCAGTCCTAGCGCCGGGGAGCTGTTTTTT. This encodes CAISPSAGELFF.

The chain links TRBV5-5 to TRBJ1-5; maybe TRBD1 (5 bases). Germline V gene sequence: CDR1 SGHKS, CDR2 YYEKEE (reference sequence). The CDR3 sequence is 14 residues long. V gave up 4 bases and J gave up 4 bases, with 12 bases separating them. The DNA of the CDR3 is TGTGCCAGCAGCCGAGAGACAGTTAATCAGCCCCAGCATTTT. This codes for CASSRETVNQPQHF.

The J gene is TRBJ2-3, the V gene TRBV2; 11 bases fit TRBD2. Trimming removed 6 bases from V and 0 bases from J; junction bases left unmatched: 2. Germline CDR1 and CDR2: SNHLY and FYNNEI. The CDR3 is 15 amino acids. CDR3 protein: CASRGLAESTDTQYF. In DNA form, the CDR3 reads TGTGCCAGCAGGGGACTAGCGGAGAGCACAGATACGCAGTATTTT. The complete variable domain, with remaining parts taken from reference TRBV2 and TRBJ2-3, reads EPEVTQTPSHQVTQMGQEVILRCVPISNHLYFYWYRQILGQKVEFLVSFYNNEISEKSEIFDDQFSVERPDGSNFTLKIRSTKLEDSAMYFCASRGLAESTDTQYFGPGTRLTVL.

The gene calls are TRBV7-9 and TRBJ1-2; possible D gene TRBD1, 5 bases. Germline CDR1 is SEHNR and CDR2 is FQNEAQ (reference sequence). The CDR3 is made up of 13 amino acids. Trimming removed 3 bases from V and 3 bases from J, with 8 bases in between. The CDR3 sequence is CASSFSRDYGYTF. CDR3 DNA: TGTGCCAGCAGCTTTAGCAGGGACTATGGCTACACCTTC. The full variable domain, completed using reference TRBV7-9 and TRBJ1-2, is DTGVSQNPRHKITKRGQNVTFRCDPISEHNRLYWYRQTLGQGPEFLTYFQNEAQLEKSRLLSDRFSAERPKGSFSTLEIQRTEQGDSAMYLCASSFSRDYGYTFGSGTRLTVV.

Concerning this clone: Other DNA sequences in this specimen translate into the identical CDR3. The rearrangement links TRBV25-1 to TRBJ1-4, with 7 bases matching TRBD1. Germline values: CDR1 MGHDK, CDR2 SYGVNS. Trimming at V came to 3 bases and at J to 8 bases, leaving 9 bases not matched to a gene. This CDR3 comprises 15 residues. Here the CDR3 DNA reads TGTGCCAGCAGTGAGAGACAGGGTTTGGGGGAAAAACTGTTTTTT. It is translated as CASSERQGLGEKLFF.

This rearrangement joins TRBV27 to TRBJ2-5; possibly TRBD1 for D (6 bases). CDR1 MNHEY and CDR2 SMNVEV come from the germline V gene (reference sequence). The V gene lost 3 bases and the J gene lost 7 bases, with 12 bases spanning the gap. This CDR3 is 13 amino acids long. DNA of the CDR3: TGTGCCAGCAGTTTTCAGGGGCGGGCGACCCAGTACTTC. Translating gives CASSFQGRATQYF.

The chain has TRBV14 and TRBJ1-2; 8 positions agree with TRBD1. Germline assignment: CDR1 SGHDN and CDR2 FVKESK. J gave up 8 bases and V 2 bases, and 4 bases lay outside the gene matches. CDR3 length: 13 residues. The CDR3 DNA is TGTGCCAGCAGCCAACCGACAGGGGTCGGCTACACCTTC. Its translation is CASSQPTGVGYTF.

The V gene is TRBV6-1, the J gene TRBJ1-1; D is undetermined. Trimming shortened V by 8 bases and J by 4 bases, and 17 bases separated the two germline ends. CDR1 and CDR2 (germline): MNHNS, SASEGT. The CDR3 totals 14 residues. For the CDR3, the DNA is TGTGCCAGCGACGAGACGGCAACGGGCACTGAAGCTTTCTTT. It is translated as CASDETATGTEAFF.

This rearrangement joins TRBV28 to TRBJ2-2; a possible D gene is TRBD1 (6 bases). V was trimmed by 6 bases and J by 5 bases, leaving 25 bases between them. Per the germline V gene, CDR1 is MDHEN and CDR2 is SYDVKM. This CDR3 is 18 amino acids long. The CDR3 loop is CASRPSLTGWGNTGELFF. In DNA, the CDR3 is TGTGCCAGCAGGCCAAGTCTCACAGGGTGGGGGAATACCGGGGAGCTGTTTTTT.

This clone has a handful of counts. The CDR3 here is CASSPRDRGNSPLHF. CDR3 in DNA: TGTGCCAGCAGTCCACGGGACAGGGGAAATTCACCCCTCCACTTT. V gene TRBV28 combines with J gene TRBJ1-6, with 10 bases that match TRBD1. Germline V gene lookup returns CDR1 MDHEN and CDR2 SYDVKM. Germline trimming cut 5 bases from V and 7 bases from J; bases unmatched to any gene: 5. This CDR3 comprises 15 residues.

This clone was detected only a few times. V usage is TRBV2 and J usage is TRBJ2-4; D ambiguous. Trimming took off 6 bases at V and 0 bases at J, with 3 bases between the two ends. CDR3 length: 12 amino acids. The V gene's germline CDR1 is SNHLY and CDR2 FYNNEI. Here the CDR3 reads CASSVAKNIQYF. DNA for the CDR3: TGTGCCAGCAGCGTAGCCAAAAACATTCAGTACTTC.

J is TRBJ2-7 and V is TRBV30; the match to TRBD1 covers 7 bases. The CDR3 spans 14 residues. Trimming cost V 3 bases and J 3 bases; bases outside gene matches: 8. Looked up from germline, CDR1 is GTSNPN and CDR2 is SVGIG (reference sequence). CDR3 nucleotides: TGTGCCTGGAGCCGACAGGGAGAAGACTACGAGCAGTACTTC. Its translation is CAWSRQGEDYEQYF. The variable domain in full, with the rest retrieved from reference TRBV30 and TRBJ2-7, is SQTIHQWPATLVQPVGSPLSLECTVEGTSNPNLYWYRQAAGRGLQLLFYSVGIGQISSEVPQNLSASRPQDRQFILSSKKLLLSDSGFYLCAWSRQGEDYEQYFGPGTRLTVT.

This sequence joins TRBV7-2 and TRBJ1-2; possible D gene TRBD1, 5 bases. The germline CDR1 and CDR2 sequences are SGHTA and FQGNSA. V lost 0 bases and J 2 bases, leaving 10 bases between the germline ends. The CDR3 spans 15 residues. CDR3 region: CASSLAPGLNYGYTF. The CDR3 DNA reads TGTGCCAGCAGCTTAGCCCCAGGGCTGAACTATGGCTACACCTTC.